Listed here is a single T cell receptor (beta chain). Its target is unknown. This entry is derived from a study of T cell repertoires in cytomegalovirus infection. Study-level information: CMV infection together with matching HLA type was indicated by public TCR beta signatures. Study-wide results and caveats: It was HLA-C-restricted CMV-specific TCR beta clonotypes that dominated the response ex vivo. Cumulative frequency (of public TCR beta family members) identified carriers of CMV plus the relevant HLA.

TCRdb re-called the reads with MiXCR, one entry per CDR3 protein. The repertoire has approximately 630,000 distinct CDR3 sequences, less than 25% of them found once; the top ten carry roughly 8%. The specimen was CD8+ T cells from PBMCs. This receptor was identified in a human donor in good health (CMV status not recorded). Some clones in this sample may be carry-over from other donors' samples.

The CDR3 DNA follows: TGCGCCAGCAGCCAAGATCGTAGCAATCAGCCCCAGCATTTT. Protein sequence: CASSQDRSNQPQHF. This chain joins TRBV4-3 and TRBJ1-5; no clear D gene. Trimming cost V 0 bases and J 0 bases, with 3 bases left between them. From germline, CDR1 is LGHNA and CDR2 YSLEER. The CDR3 has 14 residues.